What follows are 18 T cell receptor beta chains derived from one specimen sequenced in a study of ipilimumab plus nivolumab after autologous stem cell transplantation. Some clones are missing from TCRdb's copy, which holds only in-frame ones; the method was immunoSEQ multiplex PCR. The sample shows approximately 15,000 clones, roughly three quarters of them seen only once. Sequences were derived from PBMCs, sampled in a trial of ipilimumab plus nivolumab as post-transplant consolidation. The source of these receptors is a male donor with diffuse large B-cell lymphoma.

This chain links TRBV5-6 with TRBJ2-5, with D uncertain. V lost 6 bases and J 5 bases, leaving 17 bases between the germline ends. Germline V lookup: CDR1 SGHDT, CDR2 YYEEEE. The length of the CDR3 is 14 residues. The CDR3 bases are TGTGCCAGCACCCATTTGTCTCGCGTGGAGACCCAGTACTTC. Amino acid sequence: CASTHLSRVETQYF. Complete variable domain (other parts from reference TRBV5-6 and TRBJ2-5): DAGVTQSPTHLIKTRGQQVTLRCSPKSGHDTVSWYQQALGQGPQFIFQYYEEEERQRGNFPDRFSGHQFPNYSSELNVNALLLGDSALYLCASTHLSRVETQYFGPGTRLLVL.

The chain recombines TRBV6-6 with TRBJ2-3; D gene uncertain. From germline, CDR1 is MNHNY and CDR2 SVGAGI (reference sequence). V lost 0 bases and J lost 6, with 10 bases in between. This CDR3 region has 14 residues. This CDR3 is CASSYSMAGDTQYF. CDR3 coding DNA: TGTGCCAGCAGTTACTCGATGGCCGGGGATACGCAGTATTTT.

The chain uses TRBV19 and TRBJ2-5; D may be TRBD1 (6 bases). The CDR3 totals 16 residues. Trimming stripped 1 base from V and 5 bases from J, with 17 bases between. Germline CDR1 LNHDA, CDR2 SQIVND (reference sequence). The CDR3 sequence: CASSIGDRSRRETQYF. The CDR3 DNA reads TGTGCCAGTAGTATAGGTGACAGGTCCCGGCGGGAGACCCAGTACTTC.

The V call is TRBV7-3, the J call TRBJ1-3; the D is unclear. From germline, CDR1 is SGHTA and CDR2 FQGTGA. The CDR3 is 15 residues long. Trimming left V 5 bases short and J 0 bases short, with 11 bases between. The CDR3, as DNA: TGTGCCAGCAGCGCTGGACCCTCCTCTGGAAACACCATATATTTT. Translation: CASSAGPSSGNTIYF.

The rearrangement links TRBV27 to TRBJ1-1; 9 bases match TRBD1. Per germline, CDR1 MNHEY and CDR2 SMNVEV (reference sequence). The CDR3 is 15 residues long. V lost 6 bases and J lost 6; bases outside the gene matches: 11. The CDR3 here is CASRPNPGQGSEAFF. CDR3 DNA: TGTGCCAGCAGGCCAAACCCGGGACAGGGCTCTGAAGCTTTCTTT.

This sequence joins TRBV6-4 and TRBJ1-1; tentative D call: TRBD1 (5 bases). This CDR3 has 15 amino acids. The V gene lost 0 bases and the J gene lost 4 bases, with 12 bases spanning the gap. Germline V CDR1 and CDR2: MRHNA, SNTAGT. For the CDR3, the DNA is TGTGCCAGCAGTGACTCCGGGGGGGTAAGCACTGAAGCTTTCTTT. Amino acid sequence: CASSDSGGVSTEAFF.

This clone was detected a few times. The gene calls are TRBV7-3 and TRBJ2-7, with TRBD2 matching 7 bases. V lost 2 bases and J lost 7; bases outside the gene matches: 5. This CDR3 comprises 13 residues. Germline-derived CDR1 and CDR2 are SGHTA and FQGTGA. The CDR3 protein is CASSLSPGGEQYF. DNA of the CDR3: TGTGCCAGCAGCTTATCCCCCGGGGGGGAGCAGTACTTC.

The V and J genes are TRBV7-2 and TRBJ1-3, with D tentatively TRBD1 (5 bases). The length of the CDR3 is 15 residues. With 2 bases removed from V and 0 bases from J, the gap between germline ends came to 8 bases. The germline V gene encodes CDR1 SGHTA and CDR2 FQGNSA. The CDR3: CASSLRGGSGNTIYF. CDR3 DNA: TGTGCCAGCAGCTTAAGGGGCGGCTCTGGAAACACCATATATTTT.

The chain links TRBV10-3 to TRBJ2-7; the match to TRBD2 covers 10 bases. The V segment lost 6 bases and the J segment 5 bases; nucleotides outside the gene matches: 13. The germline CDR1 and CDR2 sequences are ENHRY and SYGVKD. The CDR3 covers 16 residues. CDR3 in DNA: TGTGCCATCAGAGCCCCTTCCAGCGGGAGGGCCCACGAGCAGTACTTC. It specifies CAIRAPSSGRAHEQYF.

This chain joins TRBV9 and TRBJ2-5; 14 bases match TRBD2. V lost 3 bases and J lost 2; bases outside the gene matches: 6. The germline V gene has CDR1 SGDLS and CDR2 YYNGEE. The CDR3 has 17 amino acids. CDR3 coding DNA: TGTGCCAGCAGCGCGGGGACTAGCGGGGGCCTTCAAGAGACCCAGTACTTC. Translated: CASSAGTSGGLQETQYF.

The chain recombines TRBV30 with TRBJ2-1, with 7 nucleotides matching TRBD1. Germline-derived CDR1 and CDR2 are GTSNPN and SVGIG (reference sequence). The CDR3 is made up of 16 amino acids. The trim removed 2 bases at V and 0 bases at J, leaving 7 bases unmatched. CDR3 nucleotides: TGTGCCTGGAGTACCGGGACAGTGAGCTCCTACAATGAGCAGTTCTTC. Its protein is CAWSTGTVSSYNEQFF.

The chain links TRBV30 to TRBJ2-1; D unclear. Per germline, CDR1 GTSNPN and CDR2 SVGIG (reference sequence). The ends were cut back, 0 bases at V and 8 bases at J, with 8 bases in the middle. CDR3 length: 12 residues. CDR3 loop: CAWSVRRYEQFF. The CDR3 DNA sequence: TGTGCCTGGAGTGTACGCAGATATGAGCAGTTCTTC. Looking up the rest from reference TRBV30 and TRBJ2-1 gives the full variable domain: SQTIHQWPATLVQPVGSPLSLECTVEGTSNPNLYWYRQAAGRGLQLLFYSVGIGQISSEVPQNLSASRPQDRQFILSSKKLLLSDSGFYLCAWSVRRYEQFFGPGTRLTVL.

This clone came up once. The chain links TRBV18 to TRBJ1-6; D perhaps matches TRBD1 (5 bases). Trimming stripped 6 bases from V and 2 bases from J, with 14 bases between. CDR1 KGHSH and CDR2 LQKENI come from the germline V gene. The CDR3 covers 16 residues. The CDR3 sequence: CASSPEGFPYNSPLHF. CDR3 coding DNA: TGTGCCAGCTCCCCTGAGGGGTTTCCCTATAATTCACCCCTCCACTTT.

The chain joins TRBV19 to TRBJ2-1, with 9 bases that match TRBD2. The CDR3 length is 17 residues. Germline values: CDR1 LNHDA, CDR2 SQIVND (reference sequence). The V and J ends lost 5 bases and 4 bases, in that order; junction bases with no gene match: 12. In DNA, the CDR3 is TGTGCCAGTAGTCATAAAGCGGGAGGAGGAATATACAATGAGCAGTTCTTC. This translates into CASSHKAGGGIYNEQFF.

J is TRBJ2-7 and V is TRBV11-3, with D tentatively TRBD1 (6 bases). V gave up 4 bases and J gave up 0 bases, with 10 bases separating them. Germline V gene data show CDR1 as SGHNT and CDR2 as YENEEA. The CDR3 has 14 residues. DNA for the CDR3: TGTGCCAGCAGCTCTACAGGGTTCTCCTACGAGCAGTACTTC. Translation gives CASSSTGFSYEQYF.

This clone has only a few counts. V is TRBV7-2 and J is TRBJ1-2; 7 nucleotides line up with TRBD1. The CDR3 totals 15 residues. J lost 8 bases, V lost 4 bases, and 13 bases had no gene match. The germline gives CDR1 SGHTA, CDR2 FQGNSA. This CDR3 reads CASSSDRVGVGGYTF. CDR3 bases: TGTGCCAGCAGCTCCGACAGGGTGGGGGTCGGAGGCTACACCTTC. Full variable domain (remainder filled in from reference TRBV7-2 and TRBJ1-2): GAGVSQSPSNKVTEKGKDVELRCDPISGHTALYWYRQSLGQGLEFLIYFQGNSAPDKSGLPSDRFSAERTGGSVSTLTIQRTQQEDSAVYLCASSSDRVGVGGYTFGSGTRLTVV.

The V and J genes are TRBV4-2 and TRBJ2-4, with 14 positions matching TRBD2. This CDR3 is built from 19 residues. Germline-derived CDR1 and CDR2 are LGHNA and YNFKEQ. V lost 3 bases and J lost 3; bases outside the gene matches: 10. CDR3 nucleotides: TGTGCCAGCAGCCAGGTGACTAGCGGGGGGGCCGGAAGCAAAAACATTCAGTACTTC. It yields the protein CASSQVTSGGAGSKNIQYF.

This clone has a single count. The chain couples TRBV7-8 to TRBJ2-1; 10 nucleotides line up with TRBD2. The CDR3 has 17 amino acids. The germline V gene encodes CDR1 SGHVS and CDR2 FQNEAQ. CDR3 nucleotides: TGTGCAACTTCCCGATGGGGGGGGACTAGCGAGGGCGATGAGCAGTTCTTC. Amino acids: CATSRWGGTSEGDEQFF. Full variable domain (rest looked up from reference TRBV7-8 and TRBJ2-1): GAGVSQSPRYKVAKRGQDVALRCDPISGHVSLFWYQQALGQGPEFLTYFQNEAQLDKSGLPSDRFFAERPEGSVSTLKIQRTQQEDSAVYLCATSRWGGTSEGDEQFFGPGTRLTVL.